This T cell receptor beta chain stems from a study of blood T cell repertoires in COVID-19. Participant-given clinical history determined each cohort assignment. Assay: immunoSEQ multiplex PCR; the TCRdb copy retains only in-frame clones and omits some. The sample has 490,000 or so clones; less than 90% are singletons. Sequencing was performed on PBMCs or T cells enriched from blood (not recorded which). The sequence was obtained from a woman aged 60-75 years who had recovered from COVID-19.

The CDR3 nucleotides read TGTGCCAGCAGCTTGACAGGGGGCGAAGAGACCCAGTACTTC. This codes for CASSLTGGEETQYF. The chain joins TRBV11-2 to TRBJ2-5; 10 bases are shared with TRBD1. The CDR3 spans 14 residues. Germline loops: CDR1 SGHAT, CDR2 FQNNGV. Trimming took 3 bases from V and 3 from J; bases not matched to a gene: 1.